Below are 32 T cell receptor beta chains sequenced from a single sample in a study of CD8+ T cells in alopecia areata. Reverse transcribed after extraction, RNA yielded cDNA as the sequencing template. The method was immunoSEQ multiplex PCR; TCRdb's version includes in-frame clones alone and lacks a portion of them. The table shows over 150,000 clones, with about 56% occurring only once. The material sequenced was CD8+ T cells sorted from blood. Receptors originate from a human donor in good health.

There are a few counts of this clone. The chain has TRBV6-6 and TRBJ1-1, with 9 bases lining up with TRBD1. Germline V CDR1 and CDR2: MNHNY, SVGAGI (reference sequence). V shed 2 bases and J 5 bases; nucleotides not matched to a gene: 6. The CDR3 consists of 15 residues. For the CDR3, the DNA is TGTGCCAGCAGTTACACGACAGGGGGAGGGACTGAAGCTTTCTTT. This codes for CASSYTTGGGTEAFF.

There are a few counts of this clone. CDR3 in DNA: TGTGCCAGCAGCTTGGAGGACAGAGAATCGCCGAACTATGGCTACACCTTC. Protein: CASSLEDRESPNYGYTF. This sequence joins TRBV7-9 and TRBJ1-2; weak D call: TRBD1 (6 bases). CDR3 length: 17 amino acids. V dropped 3 bases and J dropped 2 bases, with 19 bases sitting between them. Germline V lookup: CDR1 SEHNR, CDR2 FQNEAQ (reference sequence).

This clone occurred many times. V is TRBV9 and J is TRBJ2-5, with a tentative D call TRBD2 (6 bases). Germline V gene lookup returns CDR1 SGDLS and CDR2 YYNGEE. Trimming left V 1 base short and J 4 bases short, with 14 bases between. CDR3 length: 15 residues. CDR3 sequence: CASSVSLGGGETQYF. The CDR3, as DNA: TGTGCCAGCAGCGTAAGTCTTGGGGGAGGAGAGACCCAGTACTTC.

This clone was counted between two and nine times. The chain combines TRBV7-9 with TRBJ2-1; 7 positions match TRBD1. V gave up 3 bases and J gave up 8 bases; unmatched junction bases: 7. The CDR3 extends over 14 amino acids. CDR1 is SEHNR, CDR2 FQNEAQ, per germline (reference sequence). The CDR3 region has the DNA TGTGCCAGCAGCTTCCGACAGGGTCTCGATGAGCAGTTCTTC. It translates to CASSFRQGLDEQFF.

This chain uses TRBV4-1 with TRBJ2-7; a weak D match, TRBD1 (5 bases). The CDR3 length is 15 residues. The V end lost 0 bases, the J end lost 4 bases, and 13 bases lay between the germline ends. Germline V CDR1 and CDR2: MGHRA, YSYEKL. The CDR3 is CASSQEGAGVYEQYF. CDR3 in DNA: TGCGCCAGCAGCCAAGAAGGGGCAGGCGTTTACGAGCAGTACTTC.

The chain has TRBV15 and TRBJ2-5, with 9 bases that match TRBD2. J was trimmed by 4 bases and V by 8 bases; bases with no gene match: 8. The CDR3 is 14 amino acids. CDR1 is LNHNV and CDR2 is YYDKDF in the germline V gene (reference sequence). The CDR3 DNA is TGTGCCACCCGGGTGGCGGGGGGGCCAGAGACCCAGTACTTC. It codes for CATRVAGGPETQYF.

The V call is TRBV29-1, the J call TRBJ2-3, with D tentatively TRBD1 (5 bases). The V gene's germline CDR1 is SQVTM and CDR2 ANQGSEA. This CDR3 has 15 amino acids. Trimming left V 4 bases short and J 2 bases short, with 16 bases between. The CDR3 reads CSVGGLTEFTDTQYF. CDR3 DNA: TGCAGCGTTGGGGGCCTGACAGAATTCACAGATACGCAGTATTTT.

This rearrangement joins TRBV13 to TRBJ2-7; D could derive from TRBD1 or TRBD2 (7 bases each). The CDR3 has 16 residues. The ends were cut back, 3 bases at V and 0 bases at J, with 15 bases in the middle. Germline V gives CDR1 PRHDT, CDR2 FYEKMQ (reference sequence). The CDR3 DNA sequence: TGTGCCAGCAGCTTGCGGGGGTGGGACAGCTCCTACGAGCAGTACTTC. It translates to CASSLRGWDSSYEQYF. Variable domain in full (rest from reference TRBV13 and TRBJ2-7): AAGVIQSPRHLIKEKRETATLKCYPIPRHDTVYWYQQGPGQDPQFLISFYEKMQSDKGSIPDRFSAQQFSDYHSELNMSSLELGDSALYFCASSLRGWDSSYEQYFGPGTRLTVT.

This chain joins TRBV27 and TRBJ2-7, with TRBD1 identical over 11 bases. This CDR3 is 16 amino acids long. Germline CDR1 and CDR2: MNHEY and SMNVEV (reference sequence). The junction had 7 bases not matched to a gene; V was cut back by 2 bases and J by 4 bases. CDR3 in DNA: TGTGCCAGCAGTTTAATCGGACAGGGGGCACGGTACGAGCAGTACTTC. Encoded protein: CASSLIGQGARYEQYF.

V gene TRBV6-5 combines with J gene TRBJ2-1; D is unresolved. Deletions cut 2 bases from V and 7 bases from J, with 6 bases between. Germline V CDR1 and CDR2: MNHEY, SVGAGI. CDR3 length: 12 residues. CDR3 nucleotide sequence: TGTGCCAGCAGTTACAATGAAAATGAGCAGTTCTTC. Translation: CASSYNENEQFF.

This chain joins TRBV7-9 and TRBJ2-7; the D call may be TRBD1 or TRBD2 (5 bases each). The CDR3 has 13 residues. Germline-derived CDR1 and CDR2 are SEHNR and FQNEAQ (reference sequence). Trimming removed 8 bases at V and 6 bases at J, with 17 bases between. The CDR3 sequence is CASGRPLGVEQYF. In DNA form, the CDR3 reads TGTGCCAGCGGTCGCCCATTGGGGGTCGAGCAGTACTTC. The full variable domain, completed using reference TRBV7-9 and TRBJ2-7, is DTGVSQNPRHKITKRGQNVTFRCDPISEHNRLYWYRQTLGQGPEFLTYFQNEAQLEKSRLLSDRFSAERPKGSFSTLEIQRTEQGDSAMYLCASGRPLGVEQYFGPGTRLTVT.

This clone was detected a few times. The rearrangement uses TRBV2 and TRBJ2-2, with D maybe TRBD2 (7 bases). Trimming stripped 6 bases from V and 7 bases from J, with 21 bases between. Germline CDR1 is SNHLY and CDR2 is FYNNEI. The CDR3 runs 16 residues. In DNA form, the CDR3 reads TGTGCCAGCAGCGACTCACTGGACGGGGGGCTCGGGGAGCTGTTTTTT. Translated, it gives CASSDSLDGGLGELFF.

V usage is TRBV29-1 and J usage is TRBJ1-2; D is uncertain. This CDR3 spans 10 amino acids. Trimming stripped 7 bases from V and 4 bases from J, with 7 bases between. Germline values: CDR1 SQVTM, CDR2 ANQGSEA. The CDR3 DNA follows: TGCAGCGCAGCAGGCTATGGCTACACCTTC. Protein: CSAAGYGYTF.

J is TRBJ2-6 and V is TRBV7-8; 7 nucleotides align to TRBD1. Germline V lookup: CDR1 SGHVS, CDR2 FQNEAQ. V shed 4 bases, J shed 0 bases, and the junction held 3 bases outside the gene matches. The CDR3 loop spans 16 amino acids. The CDR3 region has the DNA TGTGCCAGCAGCTCGCGACAGGGCTCTGGGGCCAACGTCCTGACTTTC. It is translated as CASSSRQGSGANVLTF.

The chain links TRBV27 to TRBJ2-7; D possibly corresponds to TRBD1 (6 bases). CDR3 length: 13 residues. Germline V lookup: CDR1 MNHEY, CDR2 SMNVEV (reference sequence). V gave up 4 bases and J gave up 8 bases, with 15 bases separating them. For the CDR3, the DNA is TGTGCCAGCAGTTCCCGGGACACCCTCCAGCAGTACTTC. Encoded protein: CASSSRDTLQQYF.

The genes are TRBV7-9 and TRBJ2-3; D is undetermined. The germline V gene encodes CDR1 SEHNR and CDR2 FQNEAQ (reference sequence). The CDR3 length is 15 residues. V dropped 5 bases and J dropped 2 bases, with 14 bases sitting between them. The chain's CDR3 is CASSHILDPTDTQYF. For the CDR3, the DNA is TGTGCCAGCAGCCACATTTTGGACCCCACAGATACGCAGTATTTT.

Concerning this clone itself: The sample holds other DNA sequences that translate to the same CDR3. The chain couples TRBV29-1 to TRBJ2-2; D not certain. Germline V gene lookup returns CDR1 SQVTM and CDR2 ANQGSEA. CDR3 length equals 13 residues. V lost 1 base and J lost 0, with 3 bases in between. CDR3 region: CSVEAANTGELFF. CDR3 sequence (DNA): TGCAGCGTTGAAGCAGCGAACACCGGGGAGCTGTTTTTT.

The chain has TRBV4-1 and TRBJ2-5; D is uncertain. The CDR3 totals 17 residues. V gave up 1 base and J gave up 2 bases, with 17 bases separating them. Germline V gives CDR1 MGHRA, CDR2 YSYEKL. As DNA, the CDR3 is TGCGCCAGCAGCCAAGTGATAGGAAAGGTGTCTCAAGAGACCCAGTACTTC. Translated: CASSQVIGKVSQETQYF.

The J gene is TRBJ2-3, the V gene TRBV5-1; no clear D. The V and J ends lost 0 bases and 1 base respectively, with 3 bases between them. Looked up from germline, CDR1 is SGHRS and CDR2 is YFSETQ. This CDR3 region has 13 residues. The CDR3 spells CASSLEGTDTQYF. The CDR3 DNA reads as TGCGCCAGCAGCTTGGAGGGCACAGATACGCAGTATTTT.

This clone was observed a handful of times. This rearrangement joins TRBV29-1 to TRBJ2-1, with 12 bases that match TRBD2. The germline CDR1 and CDR2 sequences are SQVTM and ANQGSEA. The CDR3 covers 14 residues. J lost 7 bases, V lost 1 base, and 2 bases had no gene match. DNA for the CDR3: TGCAGCGTTGAAGGGACTAGCGGGGTGAATGAGCAGTTCTTC. Translated: CSVEGTSGVNEQFF.

In DNA, the CDR3 is TGCAGCGTGGTACAGGGGATTGACGACGAGCAGTACTTC. Amino acids: CSVVQGIDDEQYF. The gene calls are TRBV29-1 and TRBJ2-7, with 7 bases fitting TRBD1. Germline V gene sequence: CDR1 SQVTM, CDR2 ANQGSEA. This CDR3 spans 13 amino acids. V shed 6 bases and J 5 bases; nucleotides not matched to a gene: 10.

The sample holds one count of this clone. The J gene is TRBJ2-7, the V gene TRBV27, with 9 bases lining up with TRBD1. After removal of 3 bases from V and 5 bases from J, the junction contained 8 bases not matched to a gene. The V gene's germline CDR1 is MNHEY and CDR2 SMNVEV (reference sequence). The CDR3 spans 15 residues. Here the CDR3 DNA reads TGTGCCAGCAGTTTTCCCGGGACAGGGTTAGACGAGCAGTACTTC. Amino acids: CASSFPGTGLDEQYF.

This sequence joins TRBV29-1 and TRBJ1-2; D might be TRBD1 (6 bases). Trimming took off 2 bases at V and 3 bases at J, with 10 bases between the two ends. The germline V gene encodes CDR1 SQVTM and CDR2 ANQGSEA. This CDR3 is 13 amino acids long. This chain's CDR3 is CSVEWDNDYGYTF. CDR3 DNA: TGCAGCGTTGAATGGGACAATGACTATGGCTACACCTTC.

This clone has just a few counts. The rearrangement links TRBV7-9 to TRBJ1-1; D gene uncertain. This CDR3 region has 14 residues. CDR1 is SEHNR, CDR2 FQNEAQ, per germline (reference sequence). The V gene lost 5 bases and the J gene lost 1 base, with 11 bases spanning the gap. The CDR3 nucleotides are TGTGCCAGCAGCCCACTGTCCTCGAACACTGAAGCTTTCTTT. This translates into CASSPLSSNTEAFF.

V usage is TRBV2 and J usage is TRBJ1-3; maybe TRBD1 (5 bases). CDR1 and CDR2 (germline): SNHLY, FYNNEI. This CDR3 region has 15 residues. V was clipped by 1 base and J by 4 bases, with 11 bases between them. The CDR3 DNA is TGTGCCAGCAGTGAAGTGGGGACCATGGGAAACACCATATATTTT. This sequence encodes CASSEVGTMGNTIYF.

This sequence joins TRBV6-5 and TRBJ1-2; 7 bases map to TRBD1. CDR1 and CDR2 (germline): MNHEY, SVGAGI. J was trimmed by 8 bases and V by 0 bases; bases with no gene match: 9. The CDR3 length is 15 residues. The CDR3 nucleotides are TGTGCCAGCAGTTACTCACACAAAGACAGGGACGGCTACACCTTC. Its translation: CASSYSHKDRDGYTF.

The gene calls are TRBV29-1 and TRBJ1-1; TRBD1 agrees at 7 bases. The CDR3 loop spans 11 amino acids. Germline V lookup: CDR1 SQVTM, CDR2 ANQGSEA. Germline trimming cut 8 bases from V and 3 bases from J; bases unmatched to any gene: 3. CDR3 in DNA: TGCAGCACGACAGGGTACACTGAAGCTTTCTTT. This encodes CSTTGYTEAFF.

The chain is built from TRBV4-1 and TRBJ2-5, with 7 bases matching TRBD1. V was pared by 4 bases and J by 5 bases, with 16 bases of the junction left unmatched. The CDR3 totals 17 residues. Germline V gene lookup returns CDR1 MGHRA and CDR2 YSYEKL. CDR3 sequence: CASSPYSTGDLPETQYF. The DNA for the CDR3 is TGCGCCAGCAGCCCATATAGCACAGGGGACCTTCCGGAGACCCAGTACTTC.

The CDR3 DNA reads as TGTGCCAGCAGCCAAGGTAGCGGGGGGGCCCACGAGCAGTACTTC. Translated: CASSQGSGGAHEQYF. This chain connects TRBV7-9 to TRBJ2-7; 11 bases are a match to TRBD2. CDR3 size: 15 residues. Germline V CDR1 and CDR2: SEHNR, FQNEAQ (reference sequence). The junction had 8 bases not matched to a gene; V was cut back by 5 bases and J by 5 bases.

The genes are TRBV30 and TRBJ2-1, with D unresolved. The CDR3 contains 12 residues. Germline V CDR1 and CDR2: GTSNPN, SVGIG (reference sequence). V lost 0 bases and J lost 7, with 7 bases in between. Here the CDR3 reads CAWSVVWNEQFF. CDR3 bases: TGTGCCTGGAGTGTAGTTTGGAATGAGCAGTTCTTC.

In its sample, this clone was seen a few times. The rearrangement uses TRBV7-8 and TRBJ1-2; D gene uncertain. V dropped 1 base and J dropped 2 bases, with 11 bases sitting between them. Germline V CDR1 and CDR2: SGHVS, FQNEAQ. The CDR3 consists of 15 residues. CDR3 loop: CASSLGADLNYGYTF. CDR3 nucleotide sequence: TGTGCCAGCAGCTTAGGGGCGGACCTAAACTATGGCTACACCTTC.

A remark on this clone: Sequence at one end of the junction differs from germline and may be a read error. The chain recombines TRBV7-9 with TRBJ1-1, with D unclear. In germline, CDR1 is SEHNR, CDR2 FQNEAQ (reference sequence). The CDR3 is 13 residues long. Here the CDR3 reads CASSFPWSRHVDF. CDR3 nucleotide sequence: TGTGCCAGCAGCTTCCCTTGGAGCCGCCACGTGGACTTT.